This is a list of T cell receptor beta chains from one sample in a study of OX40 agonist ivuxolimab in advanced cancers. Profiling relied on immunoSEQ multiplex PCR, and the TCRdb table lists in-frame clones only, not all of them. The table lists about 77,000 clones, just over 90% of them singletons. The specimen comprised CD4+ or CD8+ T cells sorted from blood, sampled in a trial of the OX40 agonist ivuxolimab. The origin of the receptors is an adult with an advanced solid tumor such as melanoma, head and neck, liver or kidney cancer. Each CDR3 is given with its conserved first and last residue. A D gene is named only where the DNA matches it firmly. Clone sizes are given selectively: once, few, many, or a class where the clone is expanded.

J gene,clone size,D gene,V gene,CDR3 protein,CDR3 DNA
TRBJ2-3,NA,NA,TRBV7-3,CASSLRGWSTDTQYF,TGTGCCAGCAGCTTACGGGGGTGGAGCACAGATACGCAGTATTTT
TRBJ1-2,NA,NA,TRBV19,CASRPGTTDYGYTF,TGTGCCAGTAGGCCCGGGACAACCGACTATGGCTACACCTTC
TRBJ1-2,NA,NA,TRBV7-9,CASSNTDGYTF,TGTGCCAGCAGCAATACAGATGGCTACACCTTC
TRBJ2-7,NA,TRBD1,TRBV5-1,CASSSSGGTYEQYF,TGCGCCAGCAGCTCGTCAGGGGGCACCTACGAGCAGTACTTC
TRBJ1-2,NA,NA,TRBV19,CASSPSGTALGYTF,TGTGCCAGTAGTCCCTCAGGGACCGCCCTGGGCTACACCTTC
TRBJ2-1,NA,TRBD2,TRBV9,CASSFATSGISYNEQFF,TGTGCCAGCAGCTTTGCGACTAGCGGGATATCTTACAATGAGCAGTTCTTC
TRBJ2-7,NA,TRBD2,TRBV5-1,CASSPSLAGSGEQYF,TGCGCCAGCAGCCCATCGTTAGCGGGATCGGGCGAGCAGTACTTC
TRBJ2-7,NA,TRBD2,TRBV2,CASNPSGIFSEQYF,TGTGCCAGCAACCCTAGCGGGATCTTCAGCGAGCAGTACTTC
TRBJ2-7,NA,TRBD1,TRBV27,CASSRSGTALYEQYF,TGTGCCAGCAGTAGATCCGGGACAGCTCTCTACGAGCAGTACTTC
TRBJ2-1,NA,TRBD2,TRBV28,CASSLPASGGNNEQFF,TGTGCCAGCAGTTTACCTGCTAGCGGGGGTAACAATGAGCAGTTCTTC
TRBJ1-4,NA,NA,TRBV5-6,CASSLGRGREKLFF,TGTGCCAGCAGCTTGGGTCGGGGCCGCGAAAAACTGTTTTTT
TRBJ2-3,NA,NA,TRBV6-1,CATSGGTDTQYF,TGTGCCACCTCTGGAGGGACAGATACGCAGTATTTT
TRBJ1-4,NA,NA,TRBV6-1,CASSGWSLRGEKLFF,TGTGCCAGCAGTGGCTGGAGCCTCAGGGGTGAAAAACTGTTTTTT
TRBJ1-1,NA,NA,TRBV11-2,CASSRQLNTEAFF,TGTGCCAGCAGCCGACAGTTGAACACTGAAGCTTTCTTT
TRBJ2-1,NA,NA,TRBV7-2,CASSFGVYNEQFF,TGTGCCAGCAGCTTCGGGGTTTACAATGAGCAGTTCTTC
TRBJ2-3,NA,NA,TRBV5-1,CASSPTIPDTQYF,TGCGCCAGCAGCCCGACTATCCCAGATACGCAGTATTTT
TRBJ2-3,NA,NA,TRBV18,CASSPKDTQYF,TGTGCCAGCTCACCTAAAGATACGCAGTATTTT
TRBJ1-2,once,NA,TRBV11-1,CASSHRGGYTF,TGTGCCAGCAGCCACCGGGGGGGCTACACCTTC
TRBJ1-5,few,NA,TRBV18,CASSPGGLGNQPQHF,TGTGCCAGCTCACCTGGAGGGCTGGGCAATCAGCCCCAGCATTTT
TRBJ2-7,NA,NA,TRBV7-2,CASSSTRTTYEQYF,TGTGCCAGCAGCTCAACCCGGACTACCTACGAGCAGTACTTC
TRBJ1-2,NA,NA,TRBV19,CASTRTQNLGYGYTF,TGTGCCAGTACCCGAACTCAGAACCTCGGCTATGGCTACACCTTC
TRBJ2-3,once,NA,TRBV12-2,CASRFSRGEQTDTQYF,TGTGCAAGTCGGTTTTCCAGGGGCGAGCAAACAGATACGCAGTATTTT
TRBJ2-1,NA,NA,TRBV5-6,CASSERRDGGGNEQFF,TGTGCCAGCAGCGAAAGAAGGGACGGAGGGGGCAATGAGCAGTTCTTC
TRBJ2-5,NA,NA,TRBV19,CASSPLGGGIQETQYF,TGTGCCAGTAGCCCCTTAGGAGGGGGGATTCAAGAGACCCAGTACTTC
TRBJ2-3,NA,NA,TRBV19,CASSIVAGGGTDTQYF,TGTGCCAGTAGTATTGTTGCCGGGGGAGGCACAGATACGCAGTATTTT
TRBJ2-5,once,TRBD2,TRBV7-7,CASSLMASGRVETQYF,TGTGCTAGCAGCTTAATGGCTAGCGGGAGAGTGGAGACCCAGTACTTC
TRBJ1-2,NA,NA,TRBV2,CVSSPQNYGYTF,TGTGTCAGCAGCCCCCAGAACTATGGCTACACCTTC
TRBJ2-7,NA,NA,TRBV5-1,CASSLAWRPDPYEQYF,TGCGCCAGCAGCTTGGCCTGGCGACCTGACCCCTACGAGCAGTACTTC
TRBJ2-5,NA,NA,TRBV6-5,CASRRGETQYF,TGTGCCAGCAGGCGGGGAGAGACCCAGTACTTC
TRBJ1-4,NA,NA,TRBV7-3,CASRLGIHRVRVEKLFF,TGTGCCAGCAGATTGGGAATACACAGGGTTCGAGTTGAAAAACTGTTTTTT
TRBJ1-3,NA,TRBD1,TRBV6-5,CASSTGQGGNTIYF,TGTGCCAGCAGTACCGGACAGGGAGGAAACACCATATATTTT
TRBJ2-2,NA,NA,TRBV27,CASSLSVANTGELFF,TGTGCCAGCAGTTTATCGGTTGCGAACACCGGGGAGCTGTTTTTT
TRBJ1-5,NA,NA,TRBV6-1,CASSERAGYQPQHF,TGTGCCAGCAGTGAACGAGCAGGGTATCAGCCCCAGCATTTT
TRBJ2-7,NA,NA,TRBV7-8,CASSRLPSSYEQYF,TGTGCCAGCAGCCGACTGCCTAGCTCCTACGAGCAGTACTTC
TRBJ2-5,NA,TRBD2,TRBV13,CASSLRPGLAGETQYF,TGTGCCAGCAGCTTACGTCCGGGACTAGCGGGTGAGACCCAGTACTTC
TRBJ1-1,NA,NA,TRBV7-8,CASSLARTGRTEAFF,TGTGCCAGCAGCTTAGCACGCACAGGGCGGACTGAAGCTTTCTTT
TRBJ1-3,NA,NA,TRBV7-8,CASSLHSGNTIYF,TGTGCCAGCAGCTTGCACTCTGGAAACACCATATATTTT
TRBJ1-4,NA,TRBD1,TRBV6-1,CASSGLGQGEKLFF,TGTGCCAGCAGTGGGCTGGGACAGGGGGAAAAACTGTTTTTT
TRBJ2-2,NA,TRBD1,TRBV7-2,CASKLDRAPGELFF,TGTGCCAGCAAACTGGACAGGGCCCCCGGGGAGCTGTTTTTT
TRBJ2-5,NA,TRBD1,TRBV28,CASRRTGPETQYF,TGTGCCAGCAGAAGGACAGGGCCAGAGACCCAGTACTTC
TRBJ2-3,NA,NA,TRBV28,CASSYPGTSTDTQYF,TGTGCCAGCAGTTACCCTGGGACTAGCACAGATACGCAGTATTTT
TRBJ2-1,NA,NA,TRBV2,CASSERPGQQGQFF,TGTGCCAGCAGTGAAAGGCCCGGTCAACAAGGGCAGTTCTTC
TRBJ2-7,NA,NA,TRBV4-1,CASSQDWLYEQYF,TGCGCCAGCAGCCAAGATTGGCTCTACGAGCAGTACTTC
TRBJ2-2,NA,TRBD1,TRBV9,CASSVLDLTGGSGELFF,TGTGCCAGCAGCGTCCTCGACCTGACAGGGGGCAGCGGGGAGCTGTTTTTT
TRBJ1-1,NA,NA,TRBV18,CASFRNTEAFF,TGTGCCAGCTTTAGAAACACTGAAGCTTTCTTT
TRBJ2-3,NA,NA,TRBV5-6,CASIRGSTDTQYF,TGTGCCAGCATCCGCGGCAGCACAGATACGCAGTATTTT
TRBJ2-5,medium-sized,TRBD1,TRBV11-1,CASSRGQGGETQYF,TGTGCCAGCAGCAGGGGACAGGGAGGAGAGACCCAGTACTTC
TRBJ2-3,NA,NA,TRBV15,CATSSHTDTQYF,TGTGCCACCAGCAGCCACACAGATACGCAGTATTTT
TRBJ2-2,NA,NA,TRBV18,CASSPPTGLNTGELFF,TGTGCCAGCTCACCACCTACGGGACTGAACACCGGGGAGCTGTTTTTT
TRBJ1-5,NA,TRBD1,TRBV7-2,CASSATGGQPQHF,TGTGCCAGCAGTGCGACAGGGGGTCAGCCCCAGCATTTT
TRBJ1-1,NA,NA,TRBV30,CAWIEQGGGETEAFF,TGTGCCTGGATAGAGCAGGGTGGGGGTGAGACTGAAGCTTTCTTT
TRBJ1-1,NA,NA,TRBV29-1,CSVAEGRSMNTEAFF,TGCAGCGTGGCCGAGGGACGGTCTATGAACACTGAAGCTTTCTTT
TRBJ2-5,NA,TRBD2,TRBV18,CASSAGGETQYF,TGTGCCAGCTCAGCGGGGGGAGAGACCCAGTACTTC